This T cell receptor (beta chain) was captured by sequencing in a study of patients and donors after allogeneic stem cell transplantation. Via MiXCR, TCRdb re-called the RT-PCR reads, giving one row per CDR3 protein. The data show 200,000 to 250,000 distinct CDR3 sequences, roughly 15% seen once. CDR1 is GTSNPN and CDR2 is SVGIG in the germline V gene (reference sequence). Trimming pared 5 bases from V and 4 bases from J, leaving 9 bases between. The CDR3 has 13 residues. V and J are TRBV30 and TRBJ2-6; D unresolved. The sequenced sample consisted of blood, either unsorted or a sorted T cell fraction (not recorded which). This receptor was obtained from a human donor who was either an allogeneic HSCT recipient or a stem cell or donor lymphocyte infusion donor (not recorded which). It is not recorded whose cells these are; they may come from a transplant donor. This chain's CDR3 is CAWGHAGANVLTF. For the CDR3, the DNA is TGTGCCTGGGGGCACGCCGGGGCCAACGTCCTGACTTTC.